Listed below are T cell receptor beta chains from one sample, sequenced in a study of Ad26.COV2.S vaccination and SARS-CoV-2 variants. Clones were sequenced by immunoSEQ multiplex PCR, and TCRdb holds only the in-frame ones, with some missing. The data contain hundreds of thousands of clones, 83% of them singletons. The sample in question was peripheral blood, obtained in a trial of Ad26.COV2.S vaccine versus placebo. These receptors were taken from a person aged 18-60 years who received the Ad26.COV2.S COVID-19 vaccine or a placebo. Both conserved end residues are part of each CDR3. Each record gives: J gene, clone size, D gene, V gene, CDR3 DNA, CDR3 protein. D genes are given only for firm matches. Clone size is shown for a subset of rows, as once, few, many or a class of expanded clone.

J gene: TRBJ2-5
clone size: -
D gene: TRBD1
V gene: TRBV5-5
CDR3 DNA: TGTGCCAGCTCCTCAGGGGGCTTCGAGGAGACCCAGTACTTC
CDR3 protein: CASSSGGFEETQYF

J gene: TRBJ1-6
clone size: -
D gene: TRBD1
V gene: TRBV12-3/TRBV12-4
CDR3 DNA: TGTGCCAGCAGTTGGGACAGGCCTTCACCCCTCCACTTT
CDR3 protein: CASSWDRPSPLHF

J gene: TRBJ1-1
clone size: few
D gene: -
V gene: TRBV18
CDR3 DNA: TGTGCCAGCTCACCACTTGGGCCGGGGGGCACTGAAGCTTTCTTT
CDR3 protein: CASSPLGPGGTEAFF

J gene: TRBJ1-2
clone size: -
D gene: -
V gene: TRBV2
CDR3 DNA: TGTGCCAGCAGGGAGACAGGCTTGACAGTAGGTGGCTACACCTTC
CDR3 protein: CASRETGLTVGGYTF

J gene: TRBJ1-1
clone size: -
D gene: -
V gene: TRBV6-5
CDR3 DNA: TGTGCCAGCACGTCGGGCGGACTCATGAACACTGAAGCTTTCTTT
CDR3 protein: CASTSGGLMNTEAFF

J gene: TRBJ1-5
clone size: -
D gene: TRBD1
V gene: TRBV27
CDR3 DNA: TGTGCCAGCAGTATTTACAGGGGGTATCGCAATCAGCCCCAGCATTTT
CDR3 protein: CASSIYRGYRNQPQHF

J gene: TRBJ2-3
clone size: once
D gene: TRBD2
V gene: TRBV10-1
CDR3 DNA: TGCGCCAGTTCTAGCGGGAGTGGGAATACGCAGTATTTT
CDR3 protein: CASSSGSGNTQYF

J gene: TRBJ1-4
clone size: -
D gene: TRBD1
V gene: TRBV19
CDR3 DNA: TGTGCCAGTAGTATATGGCGGGACAGGGCCACCGCAACTAATGAAAAACTGTTTTTT
CDR3 protein: CASSIWRDRATATNEKLFF

J gene: TRBJ2-7
clone size: -
D gene: -
V gene: TRBV5-4
CDR3 DNA: TGTGCCAGCAGCCCTGGGGGCGGCAGAAGCTCCTACGAGCAGTACTTC
CDR3 protein: CASSPGGGRSSYEQYF

J gene: TRBJ2-5
clone size: -
D gene: -
V gene: TRBV19
CDR3 DNA: TGTGCCAGTAGTATCGTCTCGGGGACGCGGCGGGAGACCCAGTACTTC
CDR3 protein: CASSIVSGTRRETQYF

J gene: TRBJ2-7
clone size: once
D gene: -
V gene: TRBV3-1/TRBV3-2
CDR3 DNA: TGTGCCAGCAGCCAAGGAGGACGAGGGGAAACCTACTTC
CDR3 protein: CASSQGGRGETYF

J gene: TRBJ1-6
clone size: -
D gene: TRBD1
V gene: TRBV6-5
CDR3 DNA: TGTGCCAGCGGATGGGCGGGACAGCATAATTCACCCCTCCACTTT
CDR3 protein: CASGWAGQHNSPLHF

J gene: TRBJ1-2
clone size: -
D gene: -
V gene: TRBV30
CDR3 DNA: TGTGCCTGGAGTGGTAACAGCCCCTCCCTCTATGGCTACACCTTC
CDR3 protein: CAWSGNSPSLYGYTF

J gene: TRBJ2-6
clone size: -
D gene: -
V gene: TRBV11-2
CDR3 DNA: TGTGCCAGCAGTATTTTACGGGCCAACGTCCTGACTTTC
CDR3 protein: CASSILRANVLTF

J gene: TRBJ2-7
clone size: -
D gene: TRBD2
V gene: TRBV27
CDR3 DNA: TGTGCCAGCAGTAGGACTAGCGGGGCCTACGAGCAGTACTTC
CDR3 protein: CASSRTSGAYEQYF

J gene: TRBJ1-1
clone size: -
D gene: -
V gene: TRBV6-2/TRBV6-3
CDR3 DNA: TGTGCCAGCAGCCCCGGGGACCGTGAGAACACTGAAGCTTTCTTT
CDR3 protein: CASSPGDRENTEAFF

J gene: TRBJ1-2
clone size: -
D gene: -
V gene: TRBV29-1
CDR3 DNA: TGCAGCGTTGAAAATGGAGGGCAGAACTATGGCTACACCTTC
CDR3 protein: CSVENGGQNYGYTF

J gene: TRBJ2-5
clone size: -
D gene: TRBD2
V gene: TRBV7-7
CDR3 DNA: TGTGCCAGCAGCTTAGAGGTAGCATTAGCGGGGACTCCTCTCGGGGAGACCCAGTACTTC
CDR3 protein: CASSLEVALAGTPLGETQYF

J gene: TRBJ2-2
clone size: few
D gene: -
V gene: TRBV19
CDR3 DNA: TGTGCCAGTAGTCCCACTGGTCTCTACACGAACACCGGGGAGCTGTTTTTT
CDR3 protein: CASSPTGLYTNTGELFF

J gene: TRBJ2-3
clone size: -
D gene: -
V gene: TRBV5-6
CDR3 DNA: TGTGCCAGCAGCTTGATTACAGCAGATACGCAGTATTTT
CDR3 protein: CASSLITADTQYF

J gene: TRBJ1-2
clone size: -
D gene: TRBD1
V gene: TRBV7-2
CDR3 DNA: TGTGCCAGCAGCGATTTCAGGGGGCTTGGCTACACCTTC
CDR3 protein: CASSDFRGLGYTF

J gene: TRBJ2-7
clone size: -
D gene: -
V gene: TRBV13
CDR3 DNA: TGTGCCAGCAGCTTACTTACAGCGTCCTACGAGCAGTACTTC
CDR3 protein: CASSLLTASYEQYF